The rows below give T cell receptor beta chains drawn from one sample of a study of T cells in Graves' hyperthyroidism and ophthalmopathy. TCRdb fed the multiplex PCR reads into MiXCR, producing one record per CDR3 protein. Of under 300,000 distinct CDR3 sequences in the sample, 13% to 15% are singletons; the top ten hold over 30%. Sequenced material: blood. Receptor source: a woman in her 50s with Graves' hyperthyroidism that later progressed to Graves' ophthalmopathy. Each CDR3 is given with its conserved first and last residue.

CDR3aa: CASSFNPHEQFF
j_gene: TRBJ2-1
v_gene: TRBV5-6

CDR3aa: CSTTGTSGSSGQYF
j_gene: TRBJ2-7
v_gene: TRBV20-1

CDR3aa: CASSEGNGNTIYF
j_gene: TRBJ1-3
v_gene: TRBV6-1

CDR3aa: CASKGGYTDTQYF
j_gene: TRBJ2-3
v_gene: TRBV2

CDR3aa: CSATPPGQRYQPQHF
j_gene: TRBJ1-5
v_gene: TRBV20-1

CDR3aa: CAISWDRGGEETQYF
j_gene: TRBJ2-5
v_gene: TRBV10-3

CDR3aa: CASSLGVGTNEKLFF
j_gene: TRBJ1-4
v_gene: TRBV5-1

CDR3aa: CASSTSVGTNEKLFF
j_gene: TRBJ1-4
v_gene: TRBV7-9

CDR3aa: CASSSGEQNTGELFF
j_gene: TRBJ2-2
v_gene: TRBV7-3

CDR3aa: CASSLSSGHLYNEQFF
j_gene: TRBJ2-1
v_gene: TRBV27

CDR3aa: CSARGDSQETQYF
j_gene: TRBJ2-5
v_gene: TRBV20-1

CDR3aa: CSAREEGEFRETQYF
j_gene: TRBJ2-5
v_gene: TRBV20-1

CDR3aa: CASTVAGGNEQFF
j_gene: TRBJ2-1
v_gene: TRBV2

CDR3aa: CASSQVSDEAFF
j_gene: TRBJ1-1
v_gene: TRBV3-1

CDR3aa: CASSPQGSNEKLFF
j_gene: TRBJ1-4
v_gene: TRBV5-4

CDR3aa: CASIAQGTNYGYTF
j_gene: TRBJ1-2
v_gene: TRBV28

CDR3aa: CASIGTGYGYTF
j_gene: TRBJ1-2
v_gene: TRBV6-2/TRBV6-3

CDR3aa: CASRTLFNTGELFF
j_gene: TRBJ2-2
v_gene: TRBV27

CDR3aa: CASSLYPPDLYNEQFF
j_gene: TRBJ2-1
v_gene: TRBV7-6

CDR3aa: CASSEAVSGSYEQYF
j_gene: TRBJ2-7
v_gene: TRBV6-1

CDR3aa: CASSLEGQELYEQYF
j_gene: TRBJ2-7
v_gene: TRBV11-2

CDR3aa: CASSLGYKETQYF
j_gene: TRBJ2-5
v_gene: TRBV12-3/TRBV12-4

CDR3aa: CASSYPTGAHEQFF
j_gene: TRBJ2-1
v_gene: TRBV6-2/TRBV6-3

CDR3aa: CATRDGQTVLANEKLFF
j_gene: TRBJ1-4
v_gene: TRBV10-3

CDR3aa: CASSLLMSGYNSPLHF
j_gene: TRBJ1-6
v_gene: TRBV27

CDR3aa: CASSPRGVRYKDYGYTF
j_gene: TRBJ1-2
v_gene: TRBV12-3/TRBV12-4

CDR3aa: CASGELFF
j_gene: TRBJ2-2
v_gene: TRBV30

CDR3aa: CASSPAHEAGAGTEAFF
j_gene: TRBJ1-1
v_gene: TRBV11-3

CDR3aa: CASSLAGTSGKGYEQYF
j_gene: TRBJ2-7
v_gene: TRBV5-1

CDR3aa: CAWSRSSGNTIYF
j_gene: TRBJ1-3
v_gene: TRBV30

CDR3aa: CASSLWRLAGADTQYF
j_gene: TRBJ2-3
v_gene: TRBV28

CDR3aa: CASRLTGTGSYEQYF
j_gene: TRBJ2-7
v_gene: TRBV7-2

CDR3aa: CATRSVGLAGELGETQYF
j_gene: TRBJ2-5
v_gene: TRBV10-3

CDR3aa: CASSLLARNEQFF
j_gene: TRBJ2-1
v_gene: TRBV5-4

CDR3aa: CASSPWVLLTGELFF
j_gene: TRBJ2-2
v_gene: TRBV28

CDR3aa: CASSEFAGGTEAFF
j_gene: TRBJ1-1
v_gene: TRBV10-2

CDR3aa: CASSLAIPWVADYGYTF
j_gene: TRBJ1-2
v_gene: TRBV5-6

CDR3aa: CASGKSRYEQYF
j_gene: TRBJ2-7
v_gene: TRBV11-1

CDR3aa: CSAHRGAAYNEQFF
j_gene: TRBJ2-1
v_gene: TRBV20-1

CDR3aa: CASKREVETQYF
j_gene: TRBJ2-5
v_gene: TRBV2

CDR3aa: CSASGSTVEAFF
j_gene: TRBJ1-1
v_gene: TRBV20-1

CDR3aa: CASSFGTGGAYEQYF
j_gene: TRBJ2-7
v_gene: TRBV7-2

CDR3aa: CASSLRGVRYEQYF
j_gene: TRBJ2-7
v_gene: TRBV27

CDR3aa: CASSLGLFSSGANVLTF
j_gene: TRBJ2-6
v_gene: TRBV9

CDR3aa: CSASSGRGPYTDTQYF
j_gene: TRBJ2-3
v_gene: TRBV20-1

CDR3aa: CAISGGGMNTGELFF
j_gene: TRBJ2-2
v_gene: TRBV10-3

CDR3aa: CSARDPQGASYEQYF
j_gene: TRBJ2-7
v_gene: TRBV20-1

CDR3aa: CASSPPFTRNTDTQYF
j_gene: TRBJ2-3
v_gene: TRBV2

CDR3aa: CASSLNQGPWETQYF
j_gene: TRBJ2-5
v_gene: TRBV7-3

CDR3aa: CASSPFGKDEQFF
j_gene: TRBJ2-1
v_gene: TRBV5-1

CDR3aa: CASSEALSGNTIYF
j_gene: TRBJ1-3
v_gene: TRBV6-1

CDR3aa: CSATRRGVNTEAFF
j_gene: TRBJ1-1
v_gene: TRBV20-1

CDR3aa: CASSLSRDGTGELFF
j_gene: TRBJ2-2
v_gene: TRBV7-3

CDR3aa: CSARAGTPGSEKLFF
j_gene: TRBJ1-4
v_gene: TRBV20-1